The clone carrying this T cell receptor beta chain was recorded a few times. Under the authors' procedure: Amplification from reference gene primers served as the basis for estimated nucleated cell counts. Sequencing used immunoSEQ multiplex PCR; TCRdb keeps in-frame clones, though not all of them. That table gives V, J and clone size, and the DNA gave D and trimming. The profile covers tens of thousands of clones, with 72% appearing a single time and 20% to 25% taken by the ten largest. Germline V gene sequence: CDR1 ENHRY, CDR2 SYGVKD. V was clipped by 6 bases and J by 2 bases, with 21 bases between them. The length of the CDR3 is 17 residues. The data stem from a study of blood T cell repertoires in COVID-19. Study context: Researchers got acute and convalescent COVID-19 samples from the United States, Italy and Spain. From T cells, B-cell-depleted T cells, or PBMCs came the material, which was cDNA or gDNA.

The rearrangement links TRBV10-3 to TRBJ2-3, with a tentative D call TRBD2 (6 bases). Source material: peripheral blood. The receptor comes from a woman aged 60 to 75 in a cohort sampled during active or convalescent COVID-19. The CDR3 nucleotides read TGTGCCATCAGAGAGACCGGGACTGACACTTTCACAGATACGCAGTATTTT. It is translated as CAIRETGTDTFTDTQYF.